The 4 T cell receptor beta chains in this list originate from one sample, sequenced in a study of blood T cell repertoires in COVID-19. TCRdb's copy holds only in-frame clones and misses some; the assay was immunoSEQ multiplex PCR. The sample records approximately 80,000 clones, less than 90% being singletons. The specimen sequenced was peripheral blood. These receptors were obtained from a human donor in a cohort sampled during active COVID-19.

This chain joins TRBV7-8 and TRBJ1-6, with D perhaps TRBD1 (5 bases). Trimming removed 1 base from V and 7 bases from J, with 11 bases in between. Germline V lookup: CDR1 SGHVS, CDR2 FQNEAQ. The CDR3 has 15 residues. CDR3 sequence: CASSLDQGSNSPLHF. The DNA of the CDR3 is TGTGCCAGCAGCTTAGATCAGGGTTCCAATTCACCCCTCCACTTT.

The chain recombines TRBV7-8 with TRBJ1-1, with D possibly being TRBD1 (6 bases). Trimming left V 7 bases short and J 0 bases short, with 9 bases between. The V gene's germline CDR1 is SGHVS and CDR2 FQNEAQ. This CDR3 has 13 residues. The CDR3 protein is CASKGQMNTEAFF. Written as DNA, the CDR3 is TGTGCCAGCAAAGGACAGATGAACACTGAAGCTTTCTTT.

There are a few counts of this clone. CDR3 amino acids: CSVEAFRGTDEQFF. As DNA, the CDR3 is TGCAGCGTTGAAGCGTTCCGGGGGACGGATGAGCAGTTCTTC. This rearrangement joins TRBV29-1 to TRBJ2-1; the D gene is possibly TRBD2 (6 bases). Trimming took off 1 base at V and 8 bases at J, with 15 bases between the two ends. Germline V lookup: CDR1 SQVTM, CDR2 ANQGSEA. CDR3 size: 14 residues.

The J gene is TRBJ1-1, the V gene TRBV12-3 or TRBV12-4; D is uncertain. Between the trimmed V and J ends, which lost 5 bases and 2 bases, there was a span of 6 bases. The CDR3 is 12 residues long. The CDR3 region has the DNA TGTGCCAGCAGTCCCTTCAACACTGAAGCTTTCTTT. It translates to CASSPFNTEAFF.